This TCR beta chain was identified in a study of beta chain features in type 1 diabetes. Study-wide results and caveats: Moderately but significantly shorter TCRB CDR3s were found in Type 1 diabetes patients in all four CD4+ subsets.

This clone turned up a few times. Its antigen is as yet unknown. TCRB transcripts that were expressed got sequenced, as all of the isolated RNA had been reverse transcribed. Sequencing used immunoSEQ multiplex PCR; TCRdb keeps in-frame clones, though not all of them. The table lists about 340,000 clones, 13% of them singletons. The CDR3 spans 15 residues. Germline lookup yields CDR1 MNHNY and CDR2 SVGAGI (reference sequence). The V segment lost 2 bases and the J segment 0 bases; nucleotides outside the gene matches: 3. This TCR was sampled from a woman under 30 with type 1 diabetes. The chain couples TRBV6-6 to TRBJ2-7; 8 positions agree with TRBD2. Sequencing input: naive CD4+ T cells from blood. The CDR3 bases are TGTGCCAGCAGTTACCCCGGGGGGGGCTCCTACGAGCAGTACTTC. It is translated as CASSYPGGGSYEQYF.